Listed below are T cell receptor beta chains from one sample, sequenced in a study of beta chain features in type 1 diabetes. Clones were sequenced by immunoSEQ multiplex PCR, and TCRdb holds only the in-frame ones, with some missing. This table holds 150,000 to 200,000 clones, roughly 65% found once. Sequences were obtained from naive CD4+ T cells from blood. The receptors were gathered from a man aged 30 to 39 with type 1 diabetes. Each CDR3 is given with its conserved first and last residue. A D gene is named only where the DNA matches it firmly. Size is omitted from some rows. Given values are once, few, many or a class for expanded clones.

TRBV29-1	.	TRBJ2-5	.	TGCAGCGCCAGGAGAGGACAAGAGACCCAGTACTTC	CSARRGQETQYF
TRBV27	.	TRBJ2-3	.	TGTGCCAGCAGTTTAATGGCCTCCACGATGGGCACGCAGTATTTT	CASSLMASTMGTQYF
TRBV29-1	TRBD2	TRBJ2-3	few	TGCAGCGTCGGCCAAGCGGGGGCAGATACGCAGTATTTT	CSVGQAGADTQYF
TRBV27	.	TRBJ2-1	.	TGTGCCAGCAGGCAGGGAGTGTATGAGCAGTTCTTC	CASRQGVYEQFF
TRBV14	.	TRBJ2-7	.	TGTGCCAGCAGCCAAGATGAGAGCTACGAGCAGTACTTC	CASSQDESYEQYF
TRBV10-3	.	TRBJ1-1	.	TGTGCCATCAGTGGCGAGGGGGTTGGCACTGAAGCTTTCTTT	CAISGEGVGTEAFF
TRBV5-4	TRBD2	TRBJ2-3	.	TGTGCCAGCAGCAAGCCTAGCGGGGGGAGCACAGATACGCAGTATTTT	CASSKPSGGSTDTQYF
TRBV30	.	TRBJ2-7	few	TGTGCCTGGAGTTACTATAGGACTGGCTTCTCCTACGAGCAGTACTTC	CAWSYYRTGFSYEQYF
TRBV5-1	.	TRBJ1-4	.	TGCGCCAGCAGCTTGGTCTCCGGAGCAACTAATGAAAAACTGTTTTTT	CASSLVSGATNEKLFF
TRBV29-1	.	TRBJ1-1	.	TGCAGCGTTGCATCCGCTCCGGACACTGAAGCTTTCTTT	CSVASAPDTEAFF
TRBV30	.	TRBJ2-2	few	TGTGCCTGGAGTGTCGGCGGGACAGTTACCGGGGAGCTGTTTTTT	CAWSVGGTVTGELFF
TRBV13	TRBD2	TRBJ2-5	.	TGTGCCAGCAGTCGCACCGGGAGACTAGCGGGGGGACAAGAGACCCAGTACTTC	CASSRTGRLAGGQETQYF
TRBV13	.	TRBJ2-3	once	TGTGCCAGCAGCCTCGGGACTCCCCCAGATACGCAGTATTTT	CASSLGTPPDTQYF
TRBV30	.	TRBJ2-1	few	TGTGCCTGGAGTGTTGGGCCCCAGCAGTTCTTC	CAWSVGPQQFF
TRBV29-1	TRBD1	TRBJ1-1	few	TGCAGCGTCGCCGGGACAGGGCACACTGAAGCTTTCTTT	CSVAGTGHTEAFF
TRBV2	.	TRBJ2-2	once	TGTGCCAGCAGTGATTGGGCGACAGTTGAGCTGTTTTTT	CASSDWATVELFF
TRBV5-6	.	TRBJ1-1	few	TGTGCCAGCAGCCATCCTCAGGGCTCGGCTTTCTTT	CASSHPQGSAFF
TRBV10-1	.	TRBJ2-1	.	TGCGCCAGCAGTGAGAGCCGTCCCGGTGAGCAGTTCTTC	CASSESRPGEQFF
TRBV7-2	.	TRBJ2-5	.	TGTGCCAGCAGTTTACGGGTCGCGGAGACCCAGTACTTC	CASSLRVAETQYF
TRBV11-3	.	TRBJ2-3	few	TGTGCCAGCAGCTTAGAAACTAGTAGGGCAGATACGCAGTATTTT	CASSLETSRADTQYF
TRBV2	.	TRBJ2-5	.	TGTGCCAGCAGTCTGGACAACCAAGAGACCCAGTACTTC	CASSLDNQETQYF
TRBV5-1	TRBD2	TRBJ2-1	.	TGCGCCAGCAGCTTGGGATTGACTAGCGGGGGCGTATACAATGAGCAGTTCTTC	CASSLGLTSGGVYNEQFF
TRBV29-1	.	TRBJ2-7	.	TGCAGCGTTGACGTGACAGGCACCTACGAGCAGTACTTC	CSVDVTGTYEQYF
TRBV11-2	.	TRBJ1-2	few	TGTGCCAGCAGCAGAGTGACCCACGGCTACACCTTC	CASSRVTHGYTF
TRBV4-3	TRBD1	TRBJ2-6	.	TGCGCCAGCAGCCAAGTGAATGCGGACAGGGAGGTATCTGGGGCCAACGTCCTGACTTTC	CASSQVNADREVSGANVLTF
TRBV5-6	.	TRBJ2-3	.	TGTGCCAGCAGCATCAGGGACGGGACAGATACGCAGTATTTT	CASSIRDGTDTQYF
TRBV5-1	.	TRBJ2-1	.	TGCGCCAGCAGCTTGGACGTCCAGATTAGCTCCTACAATGAGCAGTTCTTC	CASSLDVQISSYNEQFF
TRBV4-1	.	TRBJ2-7	few	TGCGCCAGCAGCCAAGCGATAAGGACAGAATCAACCTACGAGCAGTACTTC	CASSQAIRTESTYEQYF
TRBV10-3	.	TRBJ2-1	.	TGTGCCATCAGTGAAGTGGACGGTATGAGAAATGAGCAGTTCTTC	CAISEVDGMRNEQFF